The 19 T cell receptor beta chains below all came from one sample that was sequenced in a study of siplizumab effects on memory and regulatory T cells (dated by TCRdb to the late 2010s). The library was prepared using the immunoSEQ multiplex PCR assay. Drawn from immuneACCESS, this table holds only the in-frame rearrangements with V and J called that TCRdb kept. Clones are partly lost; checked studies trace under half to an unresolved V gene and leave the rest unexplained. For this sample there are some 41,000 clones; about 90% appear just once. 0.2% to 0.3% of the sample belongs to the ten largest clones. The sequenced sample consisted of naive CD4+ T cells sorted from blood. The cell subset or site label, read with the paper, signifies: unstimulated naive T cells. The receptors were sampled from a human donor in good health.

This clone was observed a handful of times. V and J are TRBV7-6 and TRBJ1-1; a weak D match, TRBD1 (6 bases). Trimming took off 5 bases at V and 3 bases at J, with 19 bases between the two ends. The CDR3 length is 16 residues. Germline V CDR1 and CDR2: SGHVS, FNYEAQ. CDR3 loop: CASSPRQVPGDTEAFF. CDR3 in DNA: TGTGCCAGCAGCCCGAGACAGGTCCCCGGGGACACTGAAGCTTTCTTT.

DNA for the CDR3: TGTGCCAGCAGCTTAGGGGTCTGGACTTTTGATACGCAGTATTTT. Its translation is CASSLGVWTFDTQYF. The V and J genes are TRBV7-8 and TRBJ2-3; D might be TRBD2 (5 bases). Germline values: CDR1 SGHVS, CDR2 FQNEAQ. The CDR3 runs to 15 residues. The V and J ends lost 1 base and 6 bases respectively, with 14 bases between them.

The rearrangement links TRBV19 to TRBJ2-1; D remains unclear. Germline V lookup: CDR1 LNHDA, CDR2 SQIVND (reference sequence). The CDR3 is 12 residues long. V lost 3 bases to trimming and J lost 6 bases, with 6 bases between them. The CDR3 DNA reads TGTGCCAGTAGTATTCGAGGCAATGAGCAGTTCTTC. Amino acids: CASSIRGNEQFF.

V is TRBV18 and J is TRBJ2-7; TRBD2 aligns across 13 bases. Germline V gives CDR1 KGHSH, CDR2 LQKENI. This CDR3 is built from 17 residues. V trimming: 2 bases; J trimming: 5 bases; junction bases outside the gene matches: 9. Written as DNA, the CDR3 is TGTGCCAGCTCACCATCACTAGCGGGGGGGCTGGGAAACGAGCAGTACTTC. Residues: CASSPSLAGGLGNEQYF.

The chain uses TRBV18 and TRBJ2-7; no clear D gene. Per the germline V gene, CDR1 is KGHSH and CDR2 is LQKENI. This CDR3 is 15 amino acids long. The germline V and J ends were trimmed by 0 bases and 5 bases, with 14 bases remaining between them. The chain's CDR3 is CASSPPWLPGDEQYF. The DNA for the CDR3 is TGTGCCAGCTCACCACCGTGGCTGCCTGGGGACGAGCAGTACTTC.

DNA of the CDR3: TGTGCCAGCAGCTTCGCAGAGACCCAGTACTTC. Translation: CASSFAETQYF. The chain recombines TRBV5-8 with TRBJ2-5, with D hard to call. This CDR3 has 11 amino acids. With 2 bases removed from V and 4 bases from J, the gap between germline ends came to 3 bases. Germline CDR1 is SGHTS and CDR2 is YDEGEE.

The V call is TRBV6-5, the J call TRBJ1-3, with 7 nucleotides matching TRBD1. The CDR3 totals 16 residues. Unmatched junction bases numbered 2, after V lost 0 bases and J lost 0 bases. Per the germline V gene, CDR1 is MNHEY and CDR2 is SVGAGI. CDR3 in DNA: TGTGCCAGCAGTTACTCAGCAGGGGGCTCTGGAAACACCATATATTTT. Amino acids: CASSYSAGGSGNTIYF.

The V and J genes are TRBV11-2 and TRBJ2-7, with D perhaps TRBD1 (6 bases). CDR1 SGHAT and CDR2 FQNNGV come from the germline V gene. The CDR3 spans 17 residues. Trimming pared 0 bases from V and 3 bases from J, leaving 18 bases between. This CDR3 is CASSLDLRTVNFYEQYF. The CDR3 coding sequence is TGTGCCAGCAGCTTAGATTTAAGGACAGTTAATTTCTACGAGCAGTACTTC.

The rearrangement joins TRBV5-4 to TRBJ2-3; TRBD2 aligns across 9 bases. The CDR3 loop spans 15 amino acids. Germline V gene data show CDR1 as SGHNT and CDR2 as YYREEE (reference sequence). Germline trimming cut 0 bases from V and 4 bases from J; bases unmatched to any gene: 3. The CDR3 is CASSLGGGGADTQYF. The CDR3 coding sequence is TGTGCCAGCAGCTTGGGAGGCGGGGGGGCAGATACGCAGTATTTT.

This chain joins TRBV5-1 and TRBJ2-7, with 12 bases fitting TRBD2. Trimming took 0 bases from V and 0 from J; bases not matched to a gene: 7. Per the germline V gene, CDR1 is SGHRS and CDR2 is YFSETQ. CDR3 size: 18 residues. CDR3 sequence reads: CASSLAPLAGGLSYEQYF. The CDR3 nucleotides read TGCGCCAGCAGCTTGGCCCCTCTAGCGGGAGGGCTCTCCTACGAGCAGTACTTC.

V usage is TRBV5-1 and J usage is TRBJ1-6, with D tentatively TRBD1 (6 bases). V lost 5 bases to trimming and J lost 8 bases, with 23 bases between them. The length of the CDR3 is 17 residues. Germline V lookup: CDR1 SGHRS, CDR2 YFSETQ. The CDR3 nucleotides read TGCGCCAGCAGACCGCGAGGGGGGAACGTCTTGTATTCACCCCTCCACTTT. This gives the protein CASRPRGGNVLYSPLHF.

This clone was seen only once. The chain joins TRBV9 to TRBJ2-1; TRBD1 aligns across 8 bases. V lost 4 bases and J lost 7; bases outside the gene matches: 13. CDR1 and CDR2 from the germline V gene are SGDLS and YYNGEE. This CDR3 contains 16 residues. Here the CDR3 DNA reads TGTGCCAGCAGCCCCGGGGGTGGACAGGGATTGAATGAGCAGTTCTTC. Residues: CASSPGGGQGLNEQFF.

The CDR3 reads CSVEGQQTLGAFF. CDR3 nucleotide sequence: TGCAGCGTTGAGGGACAGCAGACGCTGGGGGCTTTCTTT. The chain combines TRBV29-1 with TRBJ1-1; 7 bases fit TRBD1. Germline lookup yields CDR1 SQVTM and CDR2 ANQGSEA. The CDR3 covers 13 residues. Trimming cost V 3 bases and J 11 bases; bases outside gene matches: 12.

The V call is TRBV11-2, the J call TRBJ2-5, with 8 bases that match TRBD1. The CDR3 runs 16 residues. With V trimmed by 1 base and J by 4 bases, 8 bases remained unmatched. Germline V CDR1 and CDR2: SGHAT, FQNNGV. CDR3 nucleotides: TGTGCCAGCAGCTTAGGAGTACAGGGGGACCGAGAGACCCAGTACTTC. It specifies CASSLGVQGDRETQYF.

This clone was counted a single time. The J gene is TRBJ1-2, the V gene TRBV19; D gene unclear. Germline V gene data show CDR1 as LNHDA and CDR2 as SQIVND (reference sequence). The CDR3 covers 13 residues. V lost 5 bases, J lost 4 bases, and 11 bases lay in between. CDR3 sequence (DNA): TGTGCCAGTAGTCGGGAAGAACTCTATGGCTACACCTTC. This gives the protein CASSREELYGYTF.

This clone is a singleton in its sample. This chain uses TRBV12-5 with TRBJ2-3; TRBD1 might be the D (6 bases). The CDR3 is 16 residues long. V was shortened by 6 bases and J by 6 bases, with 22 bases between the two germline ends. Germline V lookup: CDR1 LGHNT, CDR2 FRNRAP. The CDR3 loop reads CASGPLGHGVRDTQYF. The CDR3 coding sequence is TGTGCTAGTGGCCCCCTGGGACACGGGGTAAGGGATACGCAGTATTTT. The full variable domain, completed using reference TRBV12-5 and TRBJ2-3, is DARVTQTPRHKVTEMGQEVTMRCQPILGHNTVFWYRQTMMQGLELLAYFRNRAPLDDSGMPKDRFSAEMPDATLATLKIQPSEPRDSAVYFCASGPLGHGVRDTQYFGPGTRLTVL.

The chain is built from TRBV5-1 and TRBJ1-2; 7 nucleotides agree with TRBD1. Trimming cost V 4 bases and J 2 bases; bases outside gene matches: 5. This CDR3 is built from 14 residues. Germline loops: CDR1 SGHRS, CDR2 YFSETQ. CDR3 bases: TGCGCCAGCAGCGCGTCGACAGGGAACTATGGCTACACCTTC. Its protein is CASSASTGNYGYTF.

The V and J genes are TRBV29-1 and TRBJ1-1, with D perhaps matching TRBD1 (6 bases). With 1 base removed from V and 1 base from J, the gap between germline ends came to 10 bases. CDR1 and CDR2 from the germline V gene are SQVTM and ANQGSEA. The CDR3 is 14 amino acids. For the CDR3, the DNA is TGCAGCGTTGAAGGTCGACAGGCGAACACTGAAGCTTTCTTT. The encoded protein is CSVEGRQANTEAFF.

The CDR3 spells CASSLGQVGTEAFF. The CDR3 coding sequence is TGTGCCAGCAGCTTGGGACAGGTGGGCACTGAAGCTTTCTTT. V usage is TRBV5-4 and J usage is TRBJ1-1; D is perhaps TRBD1 (6 bases). There are 14 residues in the CDR3. Per the germline V gene, CDR1 is SGHNT and CDR2 is YYREEE (reference sequence). V lost 0 bases, J lost 4 bases, and 10 bases lay in between.